This T cell receptor (beta chain) was retrieved from a study of T cell repertoires in cytomegalovirus infection. The wider study: The authors used CMV epitopes that were HLA-C-restricted (recently identified) and HLA-B-restricted (well studied). It can be stated that public TCR beta signatures indicated CMV infection as well as a matching HLA type.

A note on this clonotype: Its target is unknown.

The CDR3 length is 18 residues. The trim removed 4 bases at V and 0 bases at J, leaving 11 bases unmatched. Germline loops: CDR1 LGHNA, CDR2 YSLEER. Study-wide results and limits: HLA-C-restricted CMV clonotypes gave the most frequent clonotype in two of eight donors. CMV carriers with the relevant HLA were identified by cumulative public TCR beta family frequency.

MiXCR, run by TCRdb on the reads, gives a single entry per CDR3 protein. This table holds approximately 990,000 distinct CDR3 sequences, about a third found once. The TCR comes from a human donor in good health (CMV status not recorded). Some clones in this sample may be carry-over from other donors' samples. The sample was cultured CD8+ T cells from PBMCs, taken from culture after CMV antigen stimulation. The V gene is TRBV4-3, the J gene TRBJ2-2; 7 bases fit TRBD2. In nucleotides, the CDR3 is TGCGCCAGCAGCCCCCGGGTAGCGGGCCCTGCGAACACCGGGGAGCTGTTTTTT. Residues: CASSPRVAGPANTGELFF.